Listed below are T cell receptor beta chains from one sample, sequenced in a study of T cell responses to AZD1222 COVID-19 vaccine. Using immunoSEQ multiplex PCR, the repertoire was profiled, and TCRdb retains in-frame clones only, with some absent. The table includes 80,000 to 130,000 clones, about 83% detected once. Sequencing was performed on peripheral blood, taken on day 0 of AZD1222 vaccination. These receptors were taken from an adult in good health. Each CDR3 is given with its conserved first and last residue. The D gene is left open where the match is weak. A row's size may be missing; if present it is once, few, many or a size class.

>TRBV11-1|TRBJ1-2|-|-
TGTGCCAGCAGCTGGAATAACTATGGCTACACCTTC
CASSWNNYGYTF
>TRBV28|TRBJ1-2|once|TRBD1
TGTGCCAGCAGTATTCAGGGGGAAGCCTATGGCTACACCTTC
CASSIQGEAYGYTF
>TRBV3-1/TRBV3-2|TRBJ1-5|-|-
TGTGCCAGCAGCCAGGGCGGTGGGGCCCAGCATTTT
CASSQGGGAQHF
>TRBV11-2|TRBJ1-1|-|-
TGTGCCAGCAGCTTAAGGGGTTTGGGACTTTGGAACACTGAAGCTTTCTTT
CASSLRGLGLWNTEAFF
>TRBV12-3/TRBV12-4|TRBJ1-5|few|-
TGTGCCAGCAGTTTATCGGGATATCAGCCCCAGCATTTT
CASSLSGYQPQHF
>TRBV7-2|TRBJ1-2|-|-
TGTGCCAGCAGCTCACCCTCCGGGACCCAAAACTATGGCTACACCTTC
CASSSPSGTQNYGYTF
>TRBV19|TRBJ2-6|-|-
TGTGCCAGTAGTGAACAGGGATCTGGGGCCAACGTCCTGACTTTC
CASSEQGSGANVLTF
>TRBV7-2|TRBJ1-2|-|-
TGTGCCAGCAGCTTGGGACGGGACTATGGCTACACCTTC
CASSLGRDYGYTF
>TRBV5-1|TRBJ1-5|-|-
TGCGCCAGCAGCTTGGGGGGGTCCAGGGAACAGCCCCAGCATTTT
CASSLGGSREQPQHF
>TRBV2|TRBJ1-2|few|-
TGTGCCAGCAGGGACAACTGGGCCCAAAGGCCTAACTATGGCTACACCTTC
CASRDNWAQRPNYGYTF
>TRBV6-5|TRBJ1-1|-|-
TGTGCCAGCAGTTCCAACAGGAACACTGAAGCTTTCTTT
CASSSNRNTEAFF
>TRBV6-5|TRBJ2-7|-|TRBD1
TGTGCCAGCAGTCAACGGACAGGGGCCTCCTACGAGCAGTACTTC
CASSQRTGASYEQYF
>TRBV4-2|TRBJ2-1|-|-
TGTGCCAGCAGCCAAGGTGCCGATGAGCAGTTCTTC
CASSQGADEQFF
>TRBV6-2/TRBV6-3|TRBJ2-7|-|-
TGTGCCAGCAGCTCCGGGACTGGAACCTACGAGCAGTACTTC
CASSSGTGTYEQYF
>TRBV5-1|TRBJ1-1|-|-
TGCGCCAGCAGCTCCGGTGAGGGTAACACTGAAGCTTTCTTT
CASSSGEGNTEAFF
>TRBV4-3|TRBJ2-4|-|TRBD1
TGCGCCAGCAGCCCTAGACAGGGGGGAGGAAACATTCAGTACTTC
CASSPRQGGGNIQYF
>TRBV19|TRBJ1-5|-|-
TGTGCCAGTAGCCCCAGGGATCAGCCCCAGCATTTT
CASSPRDQPQHF
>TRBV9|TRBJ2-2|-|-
TGTGCCAGCAGCCGCCCGGGGAGTAGAACCGGGGAGCTGTTTTTT
CASSRPGSRTGELFF
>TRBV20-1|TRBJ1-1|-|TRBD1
TGCAGTGCGAGGGACAGGGCGGTTTTCTTT
CSARDRAVFF
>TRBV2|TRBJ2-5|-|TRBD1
TGTGCCAGCACTCTAAGGACAGGGAAAGAGACCCAGTACTTC
CASTLRTGKETQYF
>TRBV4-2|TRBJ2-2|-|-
TGTGCCAGCAGCCAAGGACCCCGGGGGCCCCTGAACACCGGGGAGCTGTTTTTT
CASSQGPRGPLNTGELFF
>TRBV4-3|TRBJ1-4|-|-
TGCGCCAGCAGCCAAGATTGGGGATCCTCGGGAAAACTGTTTTTT
CASSQDWGSSGKLFF
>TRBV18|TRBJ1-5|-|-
TGTGCCAGCTCACGTATAACAGGGCCCTATCAGCCCCAGCATTTT
CASSRITGPYQPQHF
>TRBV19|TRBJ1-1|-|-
TGTGCCAGTAGTATCCGGGGGTTGAACACTGAAGCTTTCTTT
CASSIRGLNTEAFF
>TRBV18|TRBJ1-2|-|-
TGTGCCAGCTCACCGCAACCCCAGGGAGGGATTGGTGGCTACACCTTC
CASSPQPQGGIGGYTF
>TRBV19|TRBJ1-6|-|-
TGTGCCAGTAGTACCCAAGACGGGAGCGGTAATTCACCCCTCCACTTT
CASSTQDGSGNSPLHF
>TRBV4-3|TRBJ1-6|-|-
TGCGCCAGCAGCCAAGATCCGACAGTAAATTCACCCCTCCACTTT
CASSQDPTVNSPLHF
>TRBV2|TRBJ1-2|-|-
TGTGCCAGCACGGGCTTCCGCTATGGCTACACCTTC
CASTGFRYGYTF
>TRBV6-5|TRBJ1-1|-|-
TGTGCCAGCAGACCAGGCGGGCCTGAAGCTTTCTTT
CASRPGGPEAFF
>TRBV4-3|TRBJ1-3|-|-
TGCGCCAGCAGCCAGGACGATATTCGGGGAAACACCATATATTTT
CASSQDDIRGNTIYF
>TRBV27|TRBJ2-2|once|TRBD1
TGTGCCAGCAGTGAACGGACAGGAAAAATCGGGGAGCTGTTTTTT
CASSERTGKIGELFF
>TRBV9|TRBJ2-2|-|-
TGTGCCAGCAGCGTAGACTTACTCAGGGAGCTGTTTTTT
CASSVDLLRELFF
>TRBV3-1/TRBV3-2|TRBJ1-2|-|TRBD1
TGTGCCAGCAGCAACTGGACAGGCGCGATCTATGGCTACACCTTC
CASSNWTGAIYGYTF
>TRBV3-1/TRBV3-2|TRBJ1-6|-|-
TGTGCCAGCAGCCAAGAGGGGGTGCGCAATTCACCCCTCCACTTT
CASSQEGVRNSPLHF
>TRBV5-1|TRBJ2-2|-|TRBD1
TGCGCCAGCAGCCACCCAAGGACAGGGTACGGGGAGCTGTTTTTT
CASSHPRTGYGELFF
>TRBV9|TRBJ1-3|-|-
TGTGCCAGCAGCGTAGAGGCCGGGGGCACTGGAAACACCATATATTTT
CASSVEAGGTGNTIYF
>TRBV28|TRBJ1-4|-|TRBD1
TGTGCCACGAACGGGCGTGGGACAGTGGGGGAAAAACTGTTTTTT
CATNGRGTVGEKLFF
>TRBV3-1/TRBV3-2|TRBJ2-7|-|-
TGTGCCAGCAGCCGTCAGACCTACGAGCAGTACTTC
CASSRQTYEQYF
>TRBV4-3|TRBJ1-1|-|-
TGCGCCAGCAGCCAGGGTGGGAGGGAGGCTTTCTTT
CASSQGGREAFF
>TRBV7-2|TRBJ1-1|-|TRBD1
TGTGCCAGCAGCTTGACAGGGGGCACTGAAGCTTTCTTT
CASSLTGGTEAFF
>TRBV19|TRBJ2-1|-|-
TGTGCCAGTAGTAACCCCACCTTTTACTGGGATGAGCAGTTCTTC
CASSNPTFYWDEQFF
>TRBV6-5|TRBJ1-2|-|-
TGTGCCAGCAGCTTGACAGGTCCGTATGGCTACACCTTC
CASSLTGPYGYTF
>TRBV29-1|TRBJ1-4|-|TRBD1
TGCAGCGTTGGGTGGCAGGGGGTCGGAAAACTGTTTTTT
CSVGWQGVGKLFF
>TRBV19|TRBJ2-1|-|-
TGTGCCAGTAGTTCCCTCCCGCTCGGGGGTGAGCAGTTCTTC
CASSSLPLGGEQFF
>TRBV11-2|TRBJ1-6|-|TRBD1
TGTGCCAGCAGCTTTAGCCGGGACAGGGATTCACCCCTCCACTTT
CASSFSRDRDSPLHF
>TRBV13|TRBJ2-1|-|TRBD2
TGTGCCAGCAGCTTAGAGACTAGCCCGAGCTCCTACAATGAGCAGTTCTTC
CASSLETSPSSYNEQFF
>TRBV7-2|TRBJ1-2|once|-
TGTGCCAGCAGCCCTCGGGAAGGACGTGACGGCTACACCTTC
CASSPREGRDGYTF
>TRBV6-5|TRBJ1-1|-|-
TGTGCCAGCAGTTACACGAGGGACACTGAAGCTTTCTTT
CASSYTRDTEAFF